This TCR beta chain originates from a study of response to subunit inactivated influenza vaccine. This clonotype was counted between two and nine times. Its antigen remains unidentified. Germline assignment: CDR1 SGHKS and CDR2 YYEKEE (reference sequence). J was trimmed by 5 bases and V by 0 bases; bases with no gene match: 13. The CDR3 is 17 amino acids. Study-wide results and caveats: Researchers suggested that each seasonal influenza vaccination recruits few new T cells.

One entry per CDR3 protein, called by TCRdb with MiXCR from the RT-PCR reads. This table has hundreds of thousands of distinct CDR3 sequences, 15% to 19% appearing once. Specimen: PBMCs from blood, collected about 12 days after vaccination. This sequence joins TRBV5-5 and TRBJ2-7, with 8 bases identical to TRBD1. The TCR comes from a man over 45 who received an inactivated influenza vaccine. The CDR3 coding sequence is TGTGCCAGCAGCTTGGATGGGCTTTGGACAGGGTCGGACGAGCAGTACTTC. It yields the protein CASSLDGLWTGSDEQYF.